What follows are 22 T cell receptor beta chains derived from one specimen sequenced in a study of T cell changes during pregnancy in multiple sclerosis. Here immunoSEQ multiplex PCR was the method, and the copy in TCRdb shows in-frame clones only, minus some. Here the sample spans fewer than 70,000 clones, around 92% being singletons. The sample in question was CD8+ T cells from peripheral blood mononuclear cells, obtained in the third trimester of pregnancy. The receptor set was obtained from a female donor in good health, enrolled as a control in a pregnancy study.

The chain carries TRBV5-6 and TRBJ2-7; D is unclear. V was pared by 1 base and J by 4 bases, with 3 bases between. Germline CDR1 is SGHDT and CDR2 is YYEEEE. This CDR3 region has 11 residues. The CDR3 loop is CASSLIYEQYF. As DNA, the CDR3 is TGTGCCAGCAGCTTGATATACGAGCAGTACTTC.

The chain recombines TRBV9 with TRBJ2-7, with D possibly matching TRBD1 (6 bases). V lost 4 bases, J lost 0 bases, and 17 bases lay in between. The length of the CDR3 is 16 residues. CDR1 SGDLS and CDR2 YYNGEE come from the germline V gene. The CDR3 sequence is CASSPGGGSSSYEQYF. CDR3 nucleotides: TGTGCCAGCAGCCCTGGGGGCGGTTCGAGCTCCTACGAGCAGTACTTC.

The rearrangement joins TRBV7-9 to TRBJ2-7, with D perhaps TRBD1 (6 bases). V lost 5 bases and J 2 bases, leaving 16 bases between the germline ends. This CDR3 has 15 amino acids. Germline CDR1 is SEHNR and CDR2 is FQNEAQ (reference sequence). CDR3 in amino acids: CASSGNPGHPYEQYF. CDR3 coding DNA: TGTGCCAGCAGCGGAAACCCGGGACACCCCTACGAGCAGTACTTC.

The genes are TRBV4-2 and TRBJ1-1, with a weak D call TRBD1 (6 bases). This CDR3 contains 18 residues. Germline values: CDR1 LGHNA, CDR2 YNFKEQ. The germline V and J ends were trimmed by 1 base and 0 bases, with 18 bases remaining between them. The CDR3 here is CASSQGFNVGALNTEAFF. The CDR3 DNA is TGTGCCAGCAGCCAAGGGTTCAATGTGGGGGCGCTGAACACTGAAGCTTTCTTT.

The chain is built from TRBV4-3 and TRBJ2-7; D is possibly TRBD2 (5 bases). CDR3 length: 15 amino acids. Germline loops: CDR1 LGHNA, CDR2 YSLEER. Trimming took off 3 bases at V and 5 bases at J, with 17 bases between the two ends. The CDR3 DNA follows: TGCGCCAGCAGCCAGACCAGGCGGGTTGGCGACGAGCAGTACTTC. It is translated as CASSQTRRVGDEQYF.

This chain uses TRBV5-6 with TRBJ2-7, with 9 positions matching TRBD1. Germline CDR1 and CDR2: SGHDT and YYEEEE. The CDR3 totals 15 residues. Unmatched junction bases numbered 6, after V lost 4 bases and J lost 1 base. DNA for the CDR3: TGTGCCAGCAGCGGGGGACAGGGTGCTTCCTACGAGCAGTACTTC. Its protein is CASSGGQGASYEQYF.

The gene calls are TRBV6-5 and TRBJ1-1; D remains ambiguous. Germline assignment: CDR1 MNHEY and CDR2 SVGAGI. The V gene lost 0 bases and the J gene lost 2 bases, with 10 bases spanning the gap. This CDR3 has 15 residues. The CDR3 nucleotides read TGTGCCAGCAGTTACTCGGCGGGCTCCAACACTGAAGCTTTCTTT. This sequence encodes CASSYSAGSNTEAFF.

V usage is TRBV4-3 and J usage is TRBJ2-7, with D unresolved. The V end was cut by 1 base, the J end by 2 bases, with 12 bases between. There are 15 residues in the CDR3. Germline V gene data show CDR1 as LGHNA and CDR2 as YSLEER. CDR3 loop: CASSQGSRHTYEQYF. The CDR3 DNA sequence: TGCGCCAGCAGCCAAGGTTCGAGACACACCTACGAGCAGTACTTC.

The chain joins TRBV4-3 to TRBJ1-1, with TRBD1 matching over 8 bases. V lost 1 base to trimming and J lost 2 bases; unmatched junction nucleotides: 3. This CDR3 spans 15 amino acids. Looked up from germline, CDR1 is LGHNA and CDR2 is YSLEER. The CDR3 DNA follows: TGCGCCAGCAGCCAAGGGACAGGGCTAAACACTGAAGCTTTCTTT. Translation gives CASSQGTGLNTEAFF.

The V and J genes are TRBV6-6 and TRBJ2-3; D not certain. This CDR3 is 14 amino acids long. V was pared by 3 bases and J by 2 bases, with 9 bases between. Germline values: CDR1 MNHNY, CDR2 SVGAGI (reference sequence). CDR3 residues: CASSYWALTDTQYF. In DNA, the CDR3 is TGTGCCAGCAGTTATTGGGCCCTCACAGATACGCAGTATTTT.

CDR3 loop: CASSLPTAGGVEQFF. CDR3 in DNA: TGTGCCAGCAGCTTACCCACCGCGGGGGGGGTTGAGCAGTTCTTC. The chain employs TRBV7-8 and TRBJ2-1; TRBD2 agrees at 9 bases. With 2 bases clipped from V and 9 bases from J, the junction kept 8 bases outside the gene matches. The CDR3 length is 15 residues. Germline loops: CDR1 SGHVS, CDR2 FQNEAQ. The complete variable domain, with remaining parts taken from reference TRBV7-8 and TRBJ2-1, reads GAGVSQSPRYKVAKRGQDVALRCDPISGHVSLFWYQQALGQGPEFLTYFQNEAQLDKSGLPSDRFFAERPEGSVSTLKIQRTQQEDSAVYLCASSLPTAGGVEQFFGPGTRLTVL.

This clone has only a few counts. This chain uses TRBV2 with TRBJ2-3, with TRBD2 as a possible D gene (5 bases). Germline-derived CDR1 and CDR2 are SNHLY and FYNNEI. The CDR3 runs to 12 residues. Deletions cut 8 bases from V and 0 bases from J, with 6 bases between. The CDR3 DNA reads TGTGCCAGCCGGGATAGCACAGATACGCAGTATTTT. It is translated as CASRDSTDTQYF.

This clone was detected a few times. V is TRBV7-9 and J is TRBJ2-2; 7 nucleotides agree with TRBD1. The CDR3 is 12 residues long. The trim removed 5 bases at V and 6 bases at J, leaving 0 bases unmatched. Germline CDR1 reads SEHNR; CDR2 reads FQNEAQ (reference sequence). The CDR3 coding sequence is TGTGCCAGCAGCCAGGGGGCCGGGGAGCTGTTTTTT. This translates into CASSQGAGELFF.

This sequence joins TRBV30 and TRBJ1-5; D is possibly TRBD1 (5 bases). The length of the CDR3 is 15 residues. V was clipped by 0 bases and J by 1 base, with 10 bases between them. The germline gives CDR1 GTSNPN, CDR2 SVGIG (reference sequence). The CDR3 spells CAWSVHRQSNQPQHF. The CDR3 region has the DNA TGTGCCTGGAGTGTACACCGACAGAGCAATCAGCCCCAGCATTTT.

The chain has TRBV7-6 and TRBJ2-2, with D possibly matching TRBD2 (5 bases). V lost 5 bases and J lost 5, with 12 bases in between. Per germline, CDR1 SGHVS and CDR2 FNYEAQ. The CDR3 spans 14 residues. CDR3 in amino acids: CASSGETRTGELFF. CDR3 DNA: TGTGCCAGCAGCGGAGAAACTAGGACCGGGGAGCTGTTTTTT.

This clone has only a few counts. The chain uses TRBV6-6 and TRBJ1-5; possible D gene TRBD1, 5 bases. CDR1 MNHNY and CDR2 SVGAGI come from the germline V gene (reference sequence). The CDR3 is made up of 14 amino acids. Between the trimmed V and J ends, which lost 3 bases and 4 bases, there was a span of 10 bases. The CDR3 DNA reads TGTGCCAGCAGTTATATGACAGAAAATCAGCCCCAGCATTTT. Translated: CASSYMTENQPQHF.

The CDR3 sequence is CASSLAGSGGNEQFF. As DNA, the CDR3 is TGTGCCAGCAGCTTGGCGGGTAGCGGGGGCAATGAGCAGTTCTTC. V gene TRBV5-6 combines with J gene TRBJ2-1; TRBD2 agrees at 9 bases. Germline CDR1 SGHDT, CDR2 YYEEEE. Unmatched junction bases numbered 4, after V lost 0 bases and J lost 6 bases. The CDR3 has 15 residues.

The chain is built from TRBV11-1 and TRBJ1-1; D remains ambiguous. V shed 4 bases and J shed 10 bases, with 22 bases lying between them. The CDR3 sequence is 15 residues long. Germline-derived CDR1 and CDR2 are SGHAT and FQDESV (reference sequence). CDR3 in amino acids: CASSSTTDYTLLAFF. In nucleotides, the CDR3 is TGTGCCAGCAGCTCGACTACAGATTACACACTGCTAGCTTTCTTT.

This sequence joins TRBV5-8 and TRBJ1-5, with TRBD1 identical over 7 bases. Germline CDR1 reads SGHTS; CDR2 reads YDEGEE. The CDR3 contains 17 residues. The trim removed 0 bases at V and 3 bases at J, leaving 9 bases unmatched. The CDR3 DNA is TGTGCCAGCAGCTTGGATAGTACCGGGACAGACAATCAGCCCCAGCATTTT. Amino acids: CASSLDSTGTDNQPQHF.

The count of this clone is one. The chain recombines TRBV6-5 with TRBJ2-1; possibly TRBD2 for D (7 bases). Germline V gene sequence: CDR1 MNHEY, CDR2 SVGAGI. The CDR3 covers 14 residues. Trimming took 4 bases from V and 8 from J, leaving 15 bases between them. The CDR3 sequence: CASSLGGGRDEQFF. In nucleotides, the CDR3 is TGTGCCAGCAGTTTGGGGGGGGGCCGTGATGAGCAGTTCTTC.

This chain joins TRBV9 and TRBJ1-1, with D tentatively TRBD1 (5 bases). This CDR3 comprises 14 residues. V was shortened by 2 bases and J by 4 bases, with 12 bases between the two germline ends. CDR1 and CDR2 from the germline V gene are SGDLS and YYNGEE. Written as DNA, the CDR3 is TGTGCCAGCAGCGTCGGGGGGGACTTCACTGAAGCTTTCTTT. Its protein product is CASSVGGDFTEAFF.

The chain recombines TRBV30 with TRBJ2-1; D gene uncertain. The CDR3 loop spans 15 amino acids. CDR1 GTSNPN and CDR2 SVGIG come from the germline V gene (reference sequence). V lost 0 bases to trimming and J lost 0 bases, with 9 bases between them. The DNA for the CDR3 is TGTGCCTGGAGTGTACAACCGGGCTCCTACAATGAGCAGTTCTTC. Protein product: CAWSVQPGSYNEQFF.